This T cell receptor beta chain was observed in a study of early stage breast cancer tumors. Some clones are missing from TCRdb's copy, which holds only in-frame ones; the method was immunoSEQ multiplex PCR. The data contain about 14,000 clones, roughly 83% of them singletons. J gave up 2 bases and V 4 bases, and 7 bases lay outside the gene matches. Germline lookup yields CDR1 KGHSH and CDR2 LQKENI. The CDR3 has 15 amino acids. The TCR originated in a person aged 45 to 59 with breast cancer. The specimen sequenced was normal breast tissue next to the tumor. V usage is TRBV18 and J usage is TRBJ1-1; 7 bases match TRBD1. CDR3 nucleotides: TGTGCCAGCTCACAATCGGACAGGATTAACACTGAAGCTTTCTTT. Amino acid sequence: CASSQSDRINTEAFF.